A selection of T cell receptor beta chains follows, all from one sample in a study of PD-1 blockade in classical Hodgkin lymphoma. Assay used: immunoSEQ multiplex PCR; TCRdb lists only in-frame clones, some missing. The table has about 26,000 clones, roughly four fifths seen once. The starting material was peripheral blood mononuclear cells (PBMCs), obtained before the second cycle of nivolumab. These receptors all stem from a human donor with classical Hodgkin lymphoma. Each CDR3 is given with its conserved first and last residue. The D gene is left open where the match is weak.

cdr3_length	d_call	j_call	v_call	cdr3_aa	cdr3_nt
15	-	TRBJ2-1	TRBV28	CASSLGGLRYNEQFF	TGTGCCAGCAGTTTAGGAGGACTTAGGTACAATGAGCAGTTCTTC
16	-	TRBJ2-2	TRBV7-2	CASSPGVVLYTGELFF	TGTGCCAGCAGCCCGGGCGTAGTTTTGTACACCGGGGAGCTGTTTTTT
13	-	TRBJ1-1	TRBV6-1	CASIGTPYTEAFF	TGTGCCAGCATAGGCACCCCCTACACTGAAGCTTTCTTT
15	-	TRBJ1-2	TRBV2	CASSETANPYYGYTF	TGTGCCAGCAGTGAGACAGCCAATCCTTACTATGGCTACACCTTC
13	-	TRBJ1-1	TRBV6-1	CASSQEQGTEAFF	TGTGCCAGCAGTCAAGAGCAGGGTACTGAAGCTTTCTTT
15	-	TRBJ1-6	TRBV6-5	CASSYLDRRASPLHF	TGTGCCAGCAGTTACCTAGACAGGAGGGCCTCACCCCTCCACTTT
16	-	TRBJ2-2	TRBV7-9	CASSLVEGWDTGELFF	TGTGCCAGCAGCTTAGTAGAGGGATGGGACACCGGGGAGCTGTTTTTT
17	TRBD2	TRBJ2-3	TRBV5-1	CASSPGLAGVRTDTQYF	TGCGCCAGCAGCCCAGGACTAGCGGGGGTCCGCACAGATACGCAGTATTTT
13	-	TRBJ2-7	TRBV30	CAWSKTVFYEQYF	TGTGCCTGGAGTAAGACAGTGTTCTACGAGCAGTACTTC
14	-	TRBJ2-7	TRBV5-1	CASSLVGGSYEQYF	TGCGCCAGCAGCTTGGTAGGGGGCTCCTACGAGCAGTACTTC
15	-	TRBJ1-4	TRBV11-2	CASSLVGRAAEKLFF	TGTGCCAGCAGCTTAGTGGGCAGGGCAGCTGAAAAACTGTTTTTT
14	-	TRBJ1-1	TRBV27	CASRIGQSRTEAFF	TGTGCCAGCAGGATCGGACAGTCGAGAACTGAAGCTTTCTTT
12	-	TRBJ1-6	TRBV6-5	CASGFRYSPLHF	TGTGCCAGCGGGTTTCGATATTCACCCCTCCACTTT
15	TRBD1	TRBJ1-4	TRBV5-4	CASSLGGQGAEKLFF	TGTGCCAGCAGCTTGGGAGGACAGGGTGCTGAAAAACTGTTTTTT
12	-	TRBJ2-3	TRBV7-2	CASSTPVDTQYF	TGTGCCAGCAGCACCCCTGTGGATACGCAGTATTTT
14	-	TRBJ1-5	TRBV2	CASSITRGNQPQHF	TGTGCCAGCAGCATAACCCGGGGTAATCAGCCCCAGCATTTT